The 21 T cell receptor beta chains presented below share a single source sample, sequenced in a study of B cell selection in AIRE deficiency. TCRdb's copy holds only in-frame clones and misses some; the assay was immunoSEQ multiplex PCR. The table has fewer than 25,000 clones, roughly 91% seen once. Regulatory T cells were sorted as CD4+CD25hiCD127low/negative. What was sequenced was CD4+CD25+ Tregs sorted from PBMCs. These receptors were collected from a human donor in good health.

CDR3 bases: TGCGCCAGCAGCCCTACAGGGAGCAATCAGCCCCAGCATTTT. Translation gives CASSPTGSNQPQHF. The chain recombines TRBV5-1 with TRBJ1-5; weak D call: TRBD1 (6 bases). The CDR3 spans 14 residues. CDR1 and CDR2 (germline): SGHRS, YFSETQ. Trimming pared 4 bases from V and 1 base from J, leaving 9 bases between.

The gene calls are TRBV4-3 and TRBJ2-7; D may be TRBD2 (5 bases). The CDR3 extends over 15 amino acids. Per germline, CDR1 LGHNA and CDR2 YSLEER. Trimming stripped 3 bases from V and 0 bases from J, with 12 bases between. CDR3 protein: CASSHSGLSSYEQYF. The CDR3 coding sequence is TGCGCCAGCAGCCATTCTGGACTTAGCTCCTACGAGCAGTACTTC.

The chain links TRBV6-9 to TRBJ1-1, with D uncertain. Germline loops: CDR1 MNHGY, CDR2 SVAAGI. The V end was cut by 6 bases, the J end by 7 bases, with 15 bases between. The CDR3 runs 13 residues. CDR3 coding DNA: TGTGCCAGCAGGTCGGCCCCGCCTATTGAAGCTTTCTTT. Its translation: CASRSAPPIEAFF.

The rearrangement uses TRBV18 and TRBJ2-2; 7 bases match TRBD1. The CDR3 totals 17 residues. Germline lookup yields CDR1 KGHSH and CDR2 LQKENI. Losses at the gene ends were 3 bases for V and 7 bases for J; bases not matched to a gene: 14. This chain's CDR3 is CASSPRSRYRGIGELFF. In DNA, the CDR3 is TGTGCCAGCTCACCTCGGAGCCGATACAGGGGAATCGGGGAGCTGTTTTTT.

The V call is TRBV14, the J call TRBJ2-5; 7 positions match TRBD1. The trim removed 11 bases at V and 5 bases at J, leaving 11 bases unmatched. The CDR3 is made up of 13 amino acids. Germline CDR1 SGHDN, CDR2 FVKESK. The CDR3 spells CARERGRDETQYF. The CDR3 DNA sequence: TGTGCCCGTGAGAGGGGGCGCGACGAGACCCAGTACTTC.

The chain employs TRBV18 and TRBJ2-1, with TRBD1 as a possible D gene (5 bases). V lost 3 bases to trimming and J lost 3 bases, with 21 bases between them. Germline loops: CDR1 KGHSH, CDR2 LQKENI. The CDR3 contains 18 residues. CDR3 coding DNA: TGTGCCAGCTCACCTTCAAGGGGCCGGGCCAGGAACTACAATGAGCAGTTCTTC. Protein sequence: CASSPSRGRARNYNEQFF.

CDR3 protein: CSASEPDTQYF. CDR3 bases: TGCAGTGCTAGTGAGCCAGATACGCAGTATTTT. The chain uses TRBV20-1 and TRBJ2-3, with D uncertain. CDR3 size: 11 residues. V lost 3 bases and J lost 4, with 5 bases in between. Germline V gene sequence: CDR1 DFQATT, CDR2 SNEGSKA (reference sequence).

J is TRBJ2-3 and V is TRBV10-1; D is possibly TRBD2 (6 bases). CDR3 length: 15 residues. V shed 0 bases and J shed 5 bases, with 12 bases lying between them. Germline V gene data show CDR1 as WNHNN and CDR2 as SYGVQD (reference sequence). The DNA of the CDR3 is TGCGCCAGCAGTGAGTCGCGGGACCTACGAGATACGCAGTATTTT. Its translation is CASSESRDLRDTQYF.

The chain couples TRBV4-1 to TRBJ2-2, with 9 bases aligning to TRBD2. Germline CDR1 reads MGHRA; CDR2 reads YSYEKL. The junction had 6 bases not matched to a gene; V was cut back by 7 bases and J by 0 bases. The CDR3 runs 16 residues. CDR3 residues: CASTLVAGANTGELFF. CDR3 in DNA: TGCGCCAGCACCTTGGTAGCGGGAGCGAACACCGGGGAGCTGTTTTTT.

V and J are TRBV19 and TRBJ1-5; D is unclear. The germline CDR1 and CDR2 sequences are LNHDA and SQIVND (reference sequence). V lost 1 base and J 6 bases, leaving 16 bases between the germline ends. The CDR3 consists of 16 residues. CDR3 in DNA: TGTGCCAGTAGTATAGTTCACCTCTCGATAGGTCAGCCCCAGCATTTT. This codes for CASSIVHLSIGQPQHF. The full variable domain, with the rest looked up from reference TRBV19 and TRBJ1-5, is DGGITQSPKYLFRKEGQNVTLSCEQNLNHDAMYWYRQDPGQGLRLIYYSQIVNDFQKGDIAEGYSVSREKKESFPLTVTSAQKNPTAFYLCASSIVHLSIGQPQHFGDGTRLSIL.

This clone has a handful of counts. The rearrangement links TRBV7-9 to TRBJ1-6; the D is unclear. CDR1 is SEHNR, CDR2 FQNEAQ, per germline (reference sequence). The CDR3 extends over 15 amino acids. V lost 5 bases and J 7 bases, leaving 15 bases between the germline ends. The CDR3 here is CASSVRPGGNSPLHF. CDR3 nucleotide sequence: TGTGCCAGCAGCGTCAGGCCCGGTGGGAATTCACCCCTCCACTTT.

The chain employs TRBV6-5 and TRBJ1-3; D is ambiguous. Deletions cut 4 bases from V and 0 bases from J, with 10 bases between. The germline V gene has CDR1 MNHEY and CDR2 SVGAGI. This CDR3 comprises 15 residues. The DNA of the CDR3 is TGTGCCAGCAGTTCCCCTCGGAGCTCTGGAAACACCATATATTTT. Encoded protein: CASSSPRSSGNTIYF.

The DNA of the CDR3 is TGTGCCAGCAGCCCCGGGACAGGGCAAGAGACCCAGTACTTC. This translates into CASSPGTGQETQYF. The chain combines TRBV7-2 with TRBJ2-5; 9 bases agree with TRBD1. The CDR3 has 14 amino acids. Looked up from germline, CDR1 is SGHTA and CDR2 is FQGNSA. V shed 5 bases and J 2 bases; nucleotides not matched to a gene: 3.

The genes are TRBV6-5 and TRBJ1-1, with D possibly matching TRBD1 (6 bases). This CDR3 has 13 amino acids. Trimming shortened V by 5 bases and J by 11 bases, and 18 bases separated the two germline ends. The V gene's germline CDR1 is MNHEY and CDR2 SVGAGI. The CDR3 DNA sequence: TGTGCCAGCAGTAAACAGGGTACACTGTCGGCTTTCTTT. Residues: CASSKQGTLSAFF.

The chain carries TRBV11-2 and TRBJ1-6; D gene uncertain. Germline CDR1 and CDR2: SGHAT and FQNNGV. The V gene lost 1 base and the J gene lost 3 bases, with 10 bases spanning the gap. CDR3 length: 16 residues. CDR3 protein: CASSLAATVYNSPLHF. The DNA for the CDR3 is TGTGCCAGCAGCTTAGCAGCTACGGTCTATAATTCACCCCTCCACTTT.

V and J are TRBV2 and TRBJ1-6; TRBD1 might be the D (5 bases). Germline V gene lookup returns CDR1 SNHLY and CDR2 FYNNEI. The CDR3 is 14 residues long. Trimming removed 2 bases at V and 6 bases at J, with 8 bases between. The CDR3 loop is CASSESRANSPLHF. CDR3 DNA: TGTGCCAGCAGTGAAAGCAGGGCTAATTCACCCCTCCACTTT.

The V and J genes are TRBV6-6 and TRBJ2-1; TRBD2 might be the D (7 bases). The germline V gene encodes CDR1 MNHNY and CDR2 SVGAGI (reference sequence). V shed 2 bases and J shed 4 bases, with 12 bases lying between them. The CDR3 is 15 amino acids. CDR3 region: CASSYGEGGYNEQFF. The CDR3 DNA reads as TGTGCCAGCAGTTACGGGGAGGGGGGTTACAATGAGCAGTTCTTC.

The chain carries TRBV6-6 and TRBJ2-5, with D possibly matching TRBD2 (6 bases). The CDR3 contains 15 residues. Germline V gene sequence: CDR1 MNHNY, CDR2 SVGAGI (reference sequence). The V and J ends lost 2 bases and 2 bases respectively, with 12 bases between them. CDR3 nucleotides: TGTGCCAGCAGTTACCCCCGGGGGACTCAAGAGACCCAGTACTTC. Amino acid sequence: CASSYPRGTQETQYF.

V usage is TRBV2 and J usage is TRBJ2-3; D unclear. This CDR3 has 15 residues. CDR1 and CDR2 (germline): SNHLY, FYNNEI. Trimming removed 5 bases from V and 6 bases from J, with 18 bases in between. Written as DNA, the CDR3 is TGTGCCAGCAGTAGTTTCCGGTTGGACGTCGATACGCAGTATTTT. Translation gives CASSSFRLDVDTQYF.

V is TRBV6-9 and J is TRBJ2-7, with D possibly being TRBD1 (6 bases). The CDR3 has 14 residues. Looked up from germline, CDR1 is MNHGY and CDR2 is SVAAGI. The V gene lost 5 bases and the J gene lost 6 bases, with 17 bases spanning the gap. The CDR3 sequence: CASSTYGGGGEQYF. The DNA for the CDR3 is TGTGCCAGCAGTACCTATGGGGGCGGCGGCGAGCAGTACTTC.

The rearrangement joins TRBV5-4 to TRBJ1-5, with D uncertain. V was cut by 2 bases and J by 6 bases, with 6 bases left in between. CDR3 length equals 12 residues. Germline V lookup: CDR1 SGHNT, CDR2 YYREEE (reference sequence). CDR3 nucleotides: TGTGCCAGCAGCTTAAGCGGTCAGCCCCAGCATTTT. This gives the protein CASSLSGQPQHF.